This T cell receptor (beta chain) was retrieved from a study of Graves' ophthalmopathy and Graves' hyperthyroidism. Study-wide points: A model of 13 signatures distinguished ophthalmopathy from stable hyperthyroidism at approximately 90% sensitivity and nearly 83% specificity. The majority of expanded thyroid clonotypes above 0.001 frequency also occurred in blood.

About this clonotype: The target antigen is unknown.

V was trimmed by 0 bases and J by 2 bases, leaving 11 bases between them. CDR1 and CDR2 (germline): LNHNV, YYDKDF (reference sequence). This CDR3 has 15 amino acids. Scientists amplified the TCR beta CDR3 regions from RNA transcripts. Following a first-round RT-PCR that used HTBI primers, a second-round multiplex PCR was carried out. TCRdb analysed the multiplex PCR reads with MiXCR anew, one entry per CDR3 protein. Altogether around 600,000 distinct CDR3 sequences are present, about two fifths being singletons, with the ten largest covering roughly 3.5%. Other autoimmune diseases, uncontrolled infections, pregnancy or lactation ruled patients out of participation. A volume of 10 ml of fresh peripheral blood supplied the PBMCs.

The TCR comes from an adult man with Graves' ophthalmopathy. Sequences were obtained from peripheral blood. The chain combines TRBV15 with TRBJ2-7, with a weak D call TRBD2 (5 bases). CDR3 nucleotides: TGTGCCACCAGCAGAGAACTAGACTCGACCTACGAGCAGTACTTC. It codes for CATSRELDSTYEQYF.